This entry lists 5 T cell receptor beta chains sequenced from one sample in a study of early T cells in non-severe SARS-CoV-2 infection. TCRdb independently ran MiXCR on the 5' RACE reads; one entry per CDR3 protein. The table shows 80,000 or so distinct CDR3 sequences, with 5.5% to 7.5% occurring only once. Specimen: whole blood. The receptors were gathered from an adult who was a healthcare worker with PCR-confirmed SARS-CoV-2 infection or an uninfected control (not recorded which).

The J gene is TRBJ2-2, the V gene TRBV5-6, with 7 bases lining up with TRBD2. The V and J ends lost 1 base and 0 bases, in that order; junction bases with no gene match: 3. Germline V gene sequence: CDR1 SGHDT, CDR2 YYEEEE. This CDR3 spans 16 amino acids. The CDR3 nucleotides read TGTGCCAGCAGCTTGACCCTAGCGGCGAACACCGGGGAGCTGTTTTTT. Protein product: CASSLTLAANTGELFF.

This clonotype was seen ten or more times. The J gene is TRBJ2-1, the V gene TRBV7-8; 7 bases line up with TRBD1. The germline V gene encodes CDR1 SGHVS and CDR2 FQNEAQ. This CDR3 has 15 amino acids. The junction had 8 bases not matched to a gene; V was cut back by 5 bases and J by 4 bases. The CDR3 nucleotides read TGTGCCAGCAGCACCGGGACAGATCTTTACAATGAGCAGTTCTTC. Residues: CASSTGTDLYNEQFF.

This clonotype has just a few counts. This sequence joins TRBV3-1 and TRBJ2-7; maybe TRBD1 (6 bases). Germline values: CDR1 LGHDT, CDR2 YNNKEL (reference sequence). CDR3 length equals 12 residues. Trimming cost V 3 bases and J 4 bases, with 7 bases left between them. DNA for the CDR3: TGTGCCAGCAGCCACACAGGGTACGAGCAGTACTTC. As protein: CASSHTGYEQYF.

The chain links TRBV18 to TRBJ1-4, with 7 bases lining up with TRBD1. Germline CDR1 reads KGHSH; CDR2 reads LQKENI. Trimming removed 5 bases from V and 0 bases from J; junction bases left unmatched: 6. The CDR3 covers 16 residues. CDR3 coding DNA: TGTGCCAGCTCAGCGAAAGACAGGGCAACTAATGAAAAACTGTTTTTT. It translates to CASSAKDRATNEKLFF. Together with reference TRBV18 and TRBJ1-4, the CDR3 gives the full variable domain: NAGVMQNPRHLVRRRGQEARLRCSPMKGHSHVYWYRQLPEEGLKFMVYLQKENIIDESGMPKERFSAEFPKEGPSILRIQQVVRGDSAAYFCASSAKDRATNEKLFFGSGTQLSVL.

Only a few counts were recorded for this clonotype. The CDR3 nucleotides are TGTGCCAGCAGCGCGTGGGGGGCCGGCACTGAAGCTTTCTTT. The encoded protein is CASSAWGAGTEAFF. The chain employs TRBV7-2 and TRBJ1-1; a possible D gene is TRBD1 (6 bases). The CDR3 consists of 14 residues. V was trimmed by 5 bases and J by 4 bases, leaving 14 bases between them. Germline V lookup: CDR1 SGHTA, CDR2 FQGNSA.